The 15 T cell receptor beta chains below come from one sample, sequenced in a study of blood T cell repertoires in COVID-19 (TCRdb year 2020). The library was obtained by the immunoSEQ multiplex PCR assay. Here the immuneACCESS table is served through TCRdb, limited to in-frame sequences with V and J called. Missing clones are a known gap in these copies; in checked studies unresolved V genes cover under half, and the rest lacks a known reason. Recorded for this sample are 200,000 to 250,000 clones; around 90% of them occurred a single time. More than 0.8% of the sample lies in the top ten. The sample taken for sequencing was peripheral blood. Source of these receptors: a man aged 25 to 45 with COVID-19, enrolled during active disease.

This clone was observed a few times. V is TRBV18 and J is TRBJ1-1; D is ambiguous. The CDR3 extends over 15 amino acids. CDR1 is KGHSH, CDR2 LQKENI, per germline. V lost 4 bases and J 1 base, leaving 13 bases between the germline ends. The CDR3 protein is CASSLLTASNTEAFF. The CDR3 nucleotides read TGTGCCAGCTCACTCTTAACAGCCTCGAACACTGAAGCTTTCTTT.

The chain is built from TRBV5-5 and TRBJ2-6, with 7 bases matching TRBD1. The CDR3 length is 19 residues. The germline CDR1 and CDR2 sequences are SGHKS and YYEKEE (reference sequence). After removal of 4 bases from V and 1 base from J, the junction contained 14 bases not matched to a gene. CDR3 region: CASSALPGQPISGANVLTF. CDR3 in DNA: TGTGCCAGCAGCGCATTACCGGGACAGCCCATATCTGGGGCCAACGTCCTGACTTTC.

The chain links TRBV11-2 to TRBJ1-2; 8 bases are shared with TRBD1. Trimming took 4 bases from V and 0 from J; bases not matched to a gene: 4. The CDR3 consists of 15 residues. The germline V gene encodes CDR1 SGHAT and CDR2 FQNNGV. The CDR3 coding sequence is TGTGCCAGCAGCTCTACAGGGGGGGCTAACTATGGCTACACCTTC. Its protein is CASSSTGGANYGYTF.

This clone was found once. The chain is built from TRBV27 and TRBJ1-5, with TRBD1 matching over 8 bases. The V gene end was trimmed by 5 bases and the J gene end by 0 bases; junction bases not matched to a gene: 9. From germline, CDR1 is MNHEY and CDR2 SMNVEV (reference sequence). The CDR3 consists of 17 residues. This CDR3 reads CASSISGGLLSNQPQHF. In DNA, the CDR3 is TGTGCCAGCAGTATCTCAGGGGGCCTCCTTAGCAATCAGCCCCAGCATTTT.

This clone was recorded only once. The chain is built from TRBV3-1 (or the pseudogene TRBV3-2) and TRBJ2-5; 10 bases are a match to TRBD2. The germline gives CDR1 LGHDT, CDR2 YNNKEL (reference sequence). There are 15 residues in the CDR3. With 4 bases clipped from V and 5 bases from J, the junction kept 7 bases outside the gene matches. As DNA, the CDR3 is TGTGCCAGCAGCCCGAGCGGGGGGGCCGGTGAGACCCAGTACTTC. It encodes CASSPSGGAGETQYF.

This clone was picked up a small number of times. The chain links TRBV24-1 to TRBJ2-2, with 8 bases fitting TRBD1. The CDR3 has 17 residues. With V trimmed by 3 bases and J by 4 bases, 9 bases remained unmatched. Germline CDR1 KGHDR, CDR2 SFDVKD. The CDR3 DNA is TGTGCCACCAGTGATACAGGACAGGGTATTGGCACCGGGGAGCTGTTTTTT. Translation gives CATSDTGQGIGTGELFF.

This chain joins TRBV5-1 and TRBJ1-1, with D possibly being TRBD1 (5 bases). The CDR3 consists of 16 residues. CDR1 and CDR2 from the germline V gene are SGHRS and YFSETQ. V lost 4 bases and J 1 base, leaving 17 bases between the germline ends. CDR3 in amino acids: CASSPGPGLRNTEAFF. In DNA, the CDR3 is TGCGCCAGCAGCCCCGGGCCGGGACTTCGGAACACTGAAGCTTTCTTT.

This clone appeared once. The rearrangement uses TRBV3-1 (or the pseudogene TRBV3-2) and TRBJ1-1; the match to TRBD1 covers 7 bases. In germline, CDR1 is LGHDT, CDR2 YNNKEL (reference sequence). This CDR3 has 14 amino acids. Trimming removed 0 bases from V and 10 bases from J; junction bases left unmatched: 8. For the CDR3, the DNA is TGTGCCAGCAGCCAAGAACCGACAGGGAGGCGAGCTTTCTTT. Residues: CASSQEPTGRRAFF.

V is TRBV18 and J is TRBJ2-7; the D is unclear. CDR1 is KGHSH, CDR2 LQKENI, per germline. The CDR3 is 17 residues long. V gave up 1 base and J gave up 2 bases, with 18 bases separating them. For the CDR3, the DNA is TGTGCCAGCTCACCACGATCACTAAACTCTATAACCTACGAGCAGTACTTC. Amino acids: CASSPRSLNSITYEQYF. The entire variable domain, with the rest obtained from reference TRBV18 and TRBJ2-7, is as follows: NAGVMQNPRHLVRRRGQEARLRCSPMKGHSHVYWYRQLPEEGLKFMVYLQKENIIDESGMPKERFSAEFPKEGPSILRIQQVVRGDSAAYFCASSPRSLNSITYEQYFGPGTRLTVT.

This clone has only a few counts. The gene calls are TRBV2 and TRBJ2-5; 11 bases match TRBD2. CDR1 SNHLY and CDR2 FYNNEI come from the germline V gene. The CDR3 extends over 16 amino acids. V lost 6 bases and J lost 5; bases outside the gene matches: 11. CDR3 coding DNA: TGTGCCAGCAGATTCCAAACTAGCGGGGGTGGCGAGACCCAGTACTTC. Protein: CASRFQTSGGGETQYF.

The chain combines TRBV11-3 with TRBJ2-2; D remains unclear. The CDR3 covers 13 residues. Germline V gene lookup returns CDR1 SGHNT and CDR2 YENEEA. V was cut by 1 base and J by 5 bases, with 5 bases left in between. As DNA, the CDR3 is TGTGCCAGCAGCTTAGGGCCAACCGGGGAGCTGTTTTTT. Its translation is CASSLGPTGELFF.

This clone was detected only once. This chain connects TRBV23-1 to TRBJ2-1; 7 bases match TRBD2. TRBV23-1 is noted as an ORF with a role that remains uncertain. J was trimmed by 2 bases and V by 3 bases; bases with no gene match: 16. This CDR3 spans 19 amino acids. The CDR3 region is CASSQSQRGALLAYNEQFF. The CDR3 DNA reads TGCGCCAGCAGTCAGTCCCAGCGGGGTGCCCTATTAGCCTACAATGAGCAGTTCTTC.

The chain is built from TRBV7-9 and TRBJ1-1, with no clear D. V shed 6 bases and J shed 3 bases, with 11 bases lying between them. CDR3 length equals 13 residues. Germline V lookup: CDR1 SEHNR, CDR2 FQNEAQ (reference sequence). This CDR3 reads CASRHPADTEAFF. The CDR3 region has the DNA TGTGCCAGCAGACACCCGGCGGACACTGAAGCTTTCTTT.

The V and J genes are TRBV7-6 and TRBJ1-4, with D perhaps TRBD1 (5 bases). The CDR3 is 14 residues long. The V gene's germline CDR1 is SGHVS and CDR2 FNYEAQ. Trimming cost V 5 bases and J 7 bases, with 14 bases left between them. CDR3 residues: CASSRDRIGEKLFF. The CDR3 nucleotides read TGTGCCAGCAGCCGCGACAGAATCGGTGAAAAACTGTTTTTT.

The V and J genes are TRBV18 and TRBJ2-7; a weak D match, TRBD2 (5 bases). CDR3 size: 13 residues. Trimming took off 4 bases at V and 6 bases at J, with 13 bases between the two ends. From germline, CDR1 is KGHSH and CDR2 LQKENI. The CDR3 nucleotides are TGTGCCAGCTCACGGAGCGGTGGGATCGAGCAGTACTTC. Protein: CASSRSGGIEQYF.